The next 6 T cell receptor beta chains were all read from a single sample in a study of blood T cell repertoires in COVID-19 (dated by TCRdb to the early 2020s). The receptor library was made with the immunoSEQ multiplex PCR assay. TCRdb stores this immuneACCESS table with in-frame sequences only. Part of the clones is absent; in the studies checked, under half of the shortfall reflects unresolved V genes, and no reason is known for the rest. The table for this sample lists 52,000 or so clones; 90% to 95% of them were counted only once. In total, the top ten clones hold around 4.2% of the sample. The material sequenced was peripheral blood. The receptors here all came from a man aged 45-65 years with acute or convalescent COVID-19.

This chain's CDR3 is CATSEDTATNEKLFF. The CDR3 DNA sequence: TGTGCCACCAGTGAGGACACCGCAACTAATGAAAAACTGTTTTTT. This rearrangement joins TRBV24-1 to TRBJ1-4, with D maybe TRBD1 (5 bases). Germline V lookup: CDR1 KGHDR, CDR2 SFDVKD. V was trimmed by 4 bases and J by 0 bases, leaving 8 bases between them. This CDR3 spans 15 amino acids.

The chain couples TRBV7-6 to TRBJ1-2, with 9 bases that match TRBD1. This CDR3 has 13 residues. Germline V gives CDR1 SGHVS, CDR2 FNYEAQ. The V gene end was trimmed by 5 bases and the J gene end by 6 bases; junction bases not matched to a gene: 4. CDR3 DNA: TGTGCCAGCAGCCTACGACAGGGGGATGGCTACACCTTC. This gives the protein CASSLRQGDGYTF.

The chain is built from TRBV18 and TRBJ2-7; 8 bases map to TRBD2. Germline V gene sequence: CDR1 KGHSH, CDR2 LQKENI. The CDR3 contains 15 residues. Trimming took 0 bases from V and 3 from J; bases not matched to a gene: 4. In DNA form, the CDR3 reads TGTGCCAGCTCACCACCGGAAGCGGGAGACTACGAGCAGTACTTC. Translated, it gives CASSPPEAGDYEQYF. Drawing the rest from reference TRBV18 and TRBJ2-7, the complete variable domain is NAGVMQNPRHLVRRRGQEARLRCSPMKGHSHVYWYRQLPEEGLKFMVYLQKENIIDESGMPKERFSAEFPKEGPSILRIQQVVRGDSAAYFCASSPPEAGDYEQYFGPGTRLTVT.

CDR3 coding DNA: TGTGCCAGTAGTATTGGGACAGGCACGACCCCAGGGCCCCAGCATTTT. Encoded protein: CASSIGTGTTPGPQHF. The chain links TRBV19 to TRBJ1-5, with 8 bases matching TRBD1. In germline, CDR1 is LNHDA, CDR2 SQIVND (reference sequence). The CDR3 has 16 amino acids. The ends lost 3 bases at V and 9 bases at J; junction bases unmatched: 13.

This clone has only one observation. The gene calls are TRBV18 and TRBJ2-2, with D perhaps matching TRBD1 (6 bases). V lost 3 bases, J lost 1 base, and 9 bases lay in between. Germline CDR1 KGHSH, CDR2 LQKENI. The CDR3 has 15 amino acids. CDR3 residues: CASSPTTGNTGELFF. The CDR3 coding sequence is TGTGCCAGCTCACCGACGACAGGGAACACCGGGGAGCTGTTTTTT.

This chain uses TRBV18 with TRBJ2-7; tentative D call: TRBD1 (6 bases). Trimming removed 3 bases from V and 3 bases from J, with 12 bases in between. Germline CDR1 reads KGHSH; CDR2 reads LQKENI. The CDR3 is made up of 14 amino acids. The CDR3 sequence is CASSPLAQGYEQYF. CDR3 DNA: TGTGCCAGCTCACCTCTTGCACAGGGCTACGAGCAGTACTTC.